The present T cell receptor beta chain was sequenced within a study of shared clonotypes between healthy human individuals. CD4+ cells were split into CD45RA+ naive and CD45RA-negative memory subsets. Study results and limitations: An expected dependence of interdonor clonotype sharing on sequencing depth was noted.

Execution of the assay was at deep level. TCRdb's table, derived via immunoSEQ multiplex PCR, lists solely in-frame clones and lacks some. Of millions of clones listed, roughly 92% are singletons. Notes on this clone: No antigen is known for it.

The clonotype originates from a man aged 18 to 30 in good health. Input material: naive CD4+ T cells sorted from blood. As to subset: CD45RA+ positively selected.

Written as DNA, the CDR3 is TGTGCCAGTAGGGATACGGGCTCGGGGGCCACTGAAGCTTTCTTT. This sequence encodes CASRDTGSGATEAFF. The gene calls are TRBV19 and TRBJ1-1; possibly TRBD1 for D (6 bases). Germline V gene sequence: CDR1 LNHDA, CDR2 SQIVND (reference sequence). This CDR3 region has 15 residues. V lost 6 bases and J 4 bases, leaving 18 bases between the germline ends.